The 20 T cell receptor beta chains below were found in one sample sequenced in a study of early T cells in non-severe SARS-CoV-2 infection. TCRdb re-called the 5' RACE reads with MiXCR, one entry per CDR3 protein. The table lists more than 20,000 distinct CDR3 sequences, around 4% of them singletons. Material: whole blood. The receptors were gathered from an adult who was a healthcare worker with PCR-confirmed SARS-CoV-2 infection or an uninfected control (not recorded which).

By proportion, this clonotype is medium-sized (0.01 to 0.1%). The chain's CDR3 is CASSVTKGPPTGELFF. The CDR3, as DNA: TGTGCCAGCAGCGTCACGAAGGGACCACCAACCGGGGAGCTGTTTTTT. The chain uses TRBV6-1 and TRBJ2-2; D could derive from TRBD1 or TRBD2 (5 bases each). In germline, CDR1 is MNHNS, CDR2 SASEGT. The CDR3 extends over 16 amino acids. With 6 bases removed from V and 5 bases from J, the gap between germline ends came to 19 bases.

The table lists this clonotype with many counts. The chain recombines TRBV2 with TRBJ2-5; 8 bases match TRBD1. This CDR3 contains 16 residues. In germline, CDR1 is SNHLY, CDR2 FYNNEI. Germline trimming cut 3 bases from V and 4 bases from J; bases unmatched to any gene: 10. CDR3 nucleotides: TGTGCCAGCAGTGAGATCGCAGGACAGGGTGCAGAGACCCAGTACTTC. Translation: CASSEIAGQGAETQYF.

The chain joins TRBV20-1 to TRBJ1-1; D call uncertain. Germline V gives CDR1 DFQATT, CDR2 SNEGSKA (reference sequence). Trimming pared 2 bases from V and 1 base from J, leaving 2 bases between. The CDR3 consists of 11 residues. This chain's CDR3 is CSARKNTEAFF. For the CDR3, the DNA is TGCAGTGCTAGAAAGAACACTGAAGCTTTCTTT.

This clonotype came up many times. The gene calls are TRBV7-2 and TRBJ2-6; 7 bases agree with TRBD1. This CDR3 comprises 17 residues. Germline loops: CDR1 SGHTA, CDR2 FQGNSA. The V segment lost 5 bases and the J segment 1 base; nucleotides outside the gene matches: 8. The CDR3 nucleotides read TGTGCCAGCAGCCTCGTGACAGGGCTGTCTGGGGCCAACGTCCTGACTTTC. Its translation is CASSLVTGLSGANVLTF. The full variable domain, rest sourced from reference TRBV7-2 and TRBJ2-6, is GAGVSQSPSNKVTEKGKDVELRCDPISGHTALYWYRQSLGQGLEFLIYFQGNSAPDKSGLPSDRFSAERTGGSVSTLTIQRTQQEDSAVYLCASSLVTGLSGANVLTFGAGSRLTVL.

This clonotype has ten or more counts. The V gene is TRBV10-3, the J gene TRBJ2-7; TRBD1 matches 8 bases. With V trimmed by 11 bases and J by 0 bases, 3 bases remained unmatched. The CDR3 covers 12 residues. CDR1 is ENHRY and CDR2 is SYGVKD in the germline V gene. DNA of the CDR3: TGTGCCGCGGACAGGGACTCCTACGAGCAGTACTTC. It is translated as CAADRDSYEQYF.

The V and J genes are TRBV11-2 and TRBJ2-1; D is uncertain. CDR1 is SGHAT, CDR2 FQNNGV, per germline. The germline V and J ends were trimmed by 8 bases and 1 base, with 15 bases remaining between them. The length of the CDR3 is 15 residues. The CDR3 DNA follows: TGTGCCAGCCGCCTTTGGGGTCGGTCCTACAATGAGCAGTTCTTC. This gives the protein CASRLWGRSYNEQFF.

This clonotype qualifies as medium-sized (0.01 to 0.1%). V and J are TRBV20-1 and TRBJ2-7; D gene ambiguous. V was trimmed by 6 bases and J by 8 bases, leaving 23 bases between them. The CDR3 sequence is 14 residues long. Germline V lookup: CDR1 DFQATT, CDR2 SNEGSKA (reference sequence). As DNA, the CDR3 is TGCAGTGCCGACACCACTATCGACGGGCGAAAGCAGTACTTC. This translates into CSADTTIDGRKQYF.

Ten or more counts support this clonotype. The CDR3 loop is CASSFFLPNTGELFF. The CDR3 region has the DNA TGTGCCAGCAGCTTTTTTCTGCCCAACACCGGGGAGCTGTTTTTT. The rearrangement uses TRBV13 and TRBJ2-2; D ambiguous. With 3 bases removed from V and 2 bases from J, the gap between germline ends came to 10 bases. CDR1 PRHDT and CDR2 FYEKMQ come from the germline V gene (reference sequence). The CDR3 runs to 15 residues.

This clonotype was observed at least ten times. This rearrangement joins TRBV24-1 to TRBJ2-1, with D possibly being TRBD1 (5 bases). V was pared by 7 bases and J by 7 bases, with 16 bases between. Germline CDR1 and CDR2: KGHDR and SFDVKD. This CDR3 has 14 amino acids. Here the CDR3 DNA reads TGTGCCACCAGCCACAGTGGGGCGAGGAATGAGCAGTTCTTC. Its translation is CATSHSGARNEQFF.

This clonotype was seen repeatedly, ten times or more. V gene TRBV14 combines with J gene TRBJ1-2, with 7 nucleotides matching TRBD1. The CDR3 contains 15 residues. CDR1 is SGHDN and CDR2 is FVKESK in the germline V gene. The V and J ends lost 2 bases and 1 base, in that order; junction bases with no gene match: 4. This CDR3 reads CASSQMGQLNYGYTF. For the CDR3, the DNA is TGTGCCAGCAGCCAAATGGGACAGCTTAACTATGGCTACACCTTC.

The V gene is TRBV29-1, the J gene TRBJ2-2; 9 nucleotides line up with TRBD1. Trimming at V came to 7 bases and at J to 9 bases, leaving 9 bases not matched to a gene. The CDR3 runs 13 residues. Germline lookup yields CDR1 SQVTM and CDR2 ANQGSEA. CDR3 in amino acids: CSAEGQGVRELFF. CDR3 nucleotides: TGCAGCGCGGAGGGACAGGGAGTAAGGGAGCTGTTTTTT.

This clonotype occurred many times. This chain's CDR3 is CASSQHRDGGYEQYF. DNA for the CDR3: TGCGCCAGCAGCCAACACCGGGACGGGGGCTACGAGCAGTACTTC. The rearrangement joins TRBV4-3 to TRBJ2-7, with D possibly matching TRBD2 (6 bases). Germline loops: CDR1 LGHNA, CDR2 YSLEER. CDR3 size: 15 residues. Trimming stripped 2 bases from V and 3 bases from J, with 14 bases between.

The table lists this clonotype with a few counts. CDR3 amino acids: CSVAPGIITEAFF. DNA for the CDR3: TGCAGCGTTGCACCTGGGATTATCACTGAAGCTTTCTTT. The chain carries TRBV29-1 and TRBJ1-1; D is undetermined. This CDR3 comprises 13 residues. V was clipped by 4 bases and J by 4 bases, with 13 bases between them. Looked up from germline, CDR1 is SQVTM and CDR2 is ANQGSEA.

This clonotype showed up many times. The chain combines TRBV14 with TRBJ1-4, with D unresolved. In germline, CDR1 is SGHDN, CDR2 FVKESK. The CDR3 totals 13 residues. Deletions cut 0 bases from V and 10 bases from J, with 9 bases between. The DNA of the CDR3 is TGTGCCAGCAGCCAAGATATGGTCGGAAAACTGTTTTTT. Its protein is CASSQDMVGKLFF.

Many counts were recorded for this clonotype. The chain carries TRBV4-1 and TRBJ1-2, with D unclear. Germline V gives CDR1 MGHRA, CDR2 YSYEKL. CDR3 length: 17 residues. Trimming took 0 bases from V and 3 from J, leaving 17 bases between them. The CDR3 loop is CASSQETRERKYYGYTF. The CDR3 DNA sequence: TGCGCCAGCAGCCAAGAAACTCGTGAACGGAAGTACTATGGCTACACCTTC.

This clonotype rates as medium-sized. Here the CDR3 reads CSAEEVGQGRETQYF. The CDR3 coding sequence is TGCAGTGCTGAAGAGGTTGGGCAGGGGAGAGAGACCCAGTACTTC. The chain combines TRBV20-1 with TRBJ2-5, with D perhaps TRBD1 (6 bases). Trimming took 5 bases from V and 4 from J, leaving 20 bases between them. CDR1 is DFQATT, CDR2 SNEGSKA, per germline (reference sequence). The CDR3 runs 15 residues.

This chain connects TRBV20-1 to TRBJ1-3; TRBD1 aligns across 7 bases. V was clipped by 2 bases and J by 2 bases; unmatched bases: 3. Germline-derived CDR1 and CDR2 are DFQATT and SNEGSKA (reference sequence). This CDR3 comprises 14 residues. In nucleotides, the CDR3 is TGCAGTGCTAGACCAACAGGGGCTGGAAACACCATATATTTT. Encoded protein: CSARPTGAGNTIYF.

The table lists this clonotype with a few counts. The chain is built from TRBV3-1 and TRBJ2-3; a weak D match, TRBD2 (5 bases). The CDR3 spans 13 residues. From germline, CDR1 is LGHDT and CDR2 YNNKEL (reference sequence). V was trimmed by 8 bases and J by 3 bases, leaving 12 bases between them. The chain's CDR3 is CASHPTGTDTQYF. CDR3 sequence (DNA): TGTGCCAGCCACCCAACGGGGACAGATACGCAGTATTTT.

This chain joins TRBV6-5 and TRBJ2-3; TRBD1 or TRBD2 may be the D gene (6 bases each). Germline CDR1 reads MNHEY; CDR2 reads SVGAGI. Trimming took off 0 bases at V and 1 base at J, with 20 bases between the two ends. The CDR3 consists of 19 residues. CDR3 protein: CASSYSGGGHSGRTDTQYF. CDR3 DNA: TGTGCCAGCAGTTACTCAGGGGGAGGCCATAGCGGCCGCACAGATACGCAGTATTTT.

This clonotype occurred many times. This chain connects TRBV6-2 or TRBV6-3 to TRBJ2-1, with 12 bases identical to TRBD2. Trimming took 4 bases from V and 7 from J; bases not matched to a gene: 14. CDR1 MNHEY and CDR2 SVGEGT come from the germline V gene. The CDR3 contains 18 residues. The CDR3 region has the DNA TGTGCCAGCAGTTTCTCGCCAAAGACTAGCGGGGGACCTAATGAGCAGTTCTTC. It translates to CASSFSPKTSGGPNEQFF.